These 17 T cell receptor beta chains came from one sample sequenced in a study of CD8+ T cells in alopecia areata. It was with CD4, CD8alpha, NKG2D, NKG2ACE and other markers that pooled cutaneous lymph node cells were sorted. Sequencing used cDNA as its template, made by extracting RNA and reverse transcribing it. The table came from immunoSEQ multiplex PCR; TCRdb's copy has only in-frame clones and leaves some out. Singletons are absent from the sample, which has 200,000 to 300,000 clones. The sequenced sample was CD4+ T cells sorted from a lymph node. These TCRs come from a C3H/HeJ mouse with alopecia areata. Mice of this strain are of MHC haplotype H2-k.

A few counts support this clone. Genes and germline are mouse. Sequencing ends 4 residues short of the CDR3 end; the germline J gene provides the rest. The chain uses TRBV14 and TRBJ2-7; 9 nucleotides align to TRBD2. The CDR3 is 14 residues long. Per germline, CDR1 SGHDT and CDR2 FRDEAV. Trimming removed 5 bases from V and 2 bases from J; junction bases left unmatched: 5. Partial CDR3 DNA: TGTGCCAGCAGCCACGACTGGGGGACCTAT. Protein product: CASSHDWGTY. The complete CDR3 sequence is CASSHDWGTYEQYF.

About this clone: Any gene name here is a mouse gene name. The sequenced fragment ends 4 residues before the CDR3 boundary, so the rest is inferred from the germline J gene. The genes are TRBV13-3 and TRBJ2-1, with TRBD1 as a possible D gene (6 bases). The CDR3 has 15 amino acids. Trimming stripped 0 bases from V and 0 bases from J, with 7 bases between. Germline V gene sequence: CDR1 NNHDY, CDR2 SYVADS. CDR3 DNA (partial): TGTGCCAGCAGTGATGGACAGGATAACTATGCT. This sequence encodes CASSDGQDNYA. The full CDR3 protein is CASSDGQDNYAEQFF.

Comments on this clone: It may be a read error: a sequence one base away is much more abundant. Germline and genes: mouse. In the same sample, other DNA sequences code for this CDR3. CDR3 DNA, as far as it was read: TGCACCTGCAGTGCGGACAGGGGCTATAATTCGCCC. Its protein product is CTCSADRGYNSP. The complete CDR3 protein is CTCSADRGYNSPLYF. The chain links TRBV1 to TRBJ1-6, with TRBD1 identical over 9 bases. Read sequence stops 3 residues before the CDR3 end, and the germline J gene provides the missing end. TRBJ1-6 is assigned to the ORF class and has an uncertain function. Losses at the gene ends were 3 bases for V and 3 bases for J; bases not matched to a gene: 0. The CDR3 runs to 15 residues. The germline V gene encodes CDR1 NSQYPW and CDR2 LRSPGD (reference sequence).

As concerns this clone: Here the gene names and germline are mouse. The read ends 4 residues before the CDR3 terminus; that terminus is restored from the germline J gene. The rearrangement uses TRBV13-1 and TRBJ2-4; D possibly corresponds to TRBD2 (6 bases). Germline V CDR1 and CDR2: NSHNY, SYGAGN. This CDR3 is 14 amino acids long. The V end was cut by 5 bases, the J end by 0 bases, with 10 bases between. CDR3 region: CASRAWGSQNTLYF. The CDR3 DNA, read in part, is TGTGCCAGCAGGGCCTGGGGTAGTCAAAAC.

The sample holds a few counts of this clone. Genes and germline are mouse. The read halts 4 residues ahead of the CDR3 end, with the missing end drawn from the germline J gene. The V gene is TRBV19, the J gene TRBJ2-1; 10 positions agree with TRBD1. The CDR3 is 14 amino acids. Germline CDR1 FNHDT, CDR2 SITEND (reference sequence). The CDR3 sequence is CASTPTGGNAEQFF. CDR3 DNA, as far as it was read: TGTGCCAGCACCCCGACAGGGGGCAACGCT.

This clone has a count of ten or more. Gene names are mouse gene names. The read ends 4 residues shy of where the CDR3 ends; the end is completed using the germline J gene. Additional DNA sequences in this sample encode the identical CDR3. The chain employs TRBV13-1 and TRBJ2-2; the D gene is possibly TRBD1 (6 bases). Germline V CDR1 and CDR2: NSHNY, SYGAGN. CDR3 length: 15 residues. Trimming stripped 0 bases from V and 0 bases from J, with 6 bases between. This CDR3 is CASSDAGANTGQLYF. Incomplete CDR3 DNA: TGTGCCAGCAGTGATGCAGGGGCAAACACCGGG.

This clone was observed a handful of times. Mouse gene names and germline throughout. The read finishes 4 residues shy of the CDR3 end, and the germline J gene is used to complete it. This sequence joins TRBV13-3 and TRBJ2-1, with 9 nucleotides matching TRBD1. The CDR3 totals 13 residues. The J segment lost 5 bases and the V segment lost 6 bases, leaving 3 bases of the junction unmatched. Germline V gene lookup returns CDR1 NNHDY and CDR2 SYVADS. CDR3 DNA (partial): TGTGCCAGCAATAGGGACAGGGATGCT. It codes for CASNRDRDA. The full CDR3 sequence reads CASNRDRDAEQFF.

On this clone itself: Gene names are mouse gene names. The CDR3 extends 4 residues past the end of the read, so its final part is completed from the germline J gene. This chain joins TRBV5 and TRBJ2-5; 9 bases fit TRBD2. Per germline, CDR1 LGHNA and CDR2 YNLKQL (reference sequence). The CDR3 length is 17 residues. V was clipped by 2 bases and J by 2 bases; unmatched bases: 8. The covered CDR3 bases are TGTGCCAGCAGCCAAACCCCCTCGGACTGGGGCCAAGAC. Translated: CASSQTPSDWGQD. The whole CDR3 protein is CASSQTPSDWGQDTQYF.

This clone was seen a few times. Gene names denote mouse genes. The CDR3 is cut off 4 residues early in the read; its end comes from the germline J gene. V gene TRBV19 combines with J gene TRBJ2-5; weak D call: TRBD2 (6 bases). V lost 5 bases and J 2 bases, leaving 9 bases between the germline ends. This CDR3 spans 13 amino acids. Germline lookup yields CDR1 FNHDT and CDR2 SITEND (reference sequence). The CDR3 bases that were read are TGTGCCAGCAGATGGGGGATCCAAGAC. This codes for CASRWGIQD. The entire CDR3 protein reads CASRWGIQDTQYF.

Notes on this clone: Mouse names are used for the genes. The read halts 4 residues ahead of the CDR3 end, with the missing end drawn from the germline J gene. The rearrangement joins TRBV13-1 to TRBJ1-1, with D possibly matching TRBD1 (5 bases). The germline CDR1 and CDR2 sequences are NSHNY and SYGAGN. Trimming pared 0 bases from V and 0 bases from J, leaving 6 bases between. This CDR3 spans 14 amino acids. The CDR3 here is CASSDGRANTEVFF. Partial CDR3 DNA: TGTGCCAGCAGTGATGGCAGGGCAAACACA.

Only a few counts were recorded for this clone. Gene names are the mouse ones. The read terminates 3 residues before the CDR3 end, so the remaining end is supplied by the germline J gene. The chain carries TRBV13-3 and TRBJ1-6; 10 bases are a match to TRBD1. TRBJ1-6 is an ORF for which the function is uncertain. Germline V CDR1 and CDR2: NNHDY, SYVADS. CDR3 length equals 15 residues. V lost 5 bases, J lost 7 bases, and 6 bases stayed unmatched. CDR3 bases read: TGTGCCAGCAGGACAGGGGGCGATTGGAATTCGCCC. Amino acid sequence: CASRTGGDWNSP. The complete CDR3 sequence is CASRTGGDWNSPLYF.

On this clone itself: A far larger clone differs by one base, so this is likely a read error. The genes and germline here are from mouse. The read terminates 4 residues before the CDR3 end, so the remaining end is supplied by the germline J gene. The same CDR3 is also encoded by other DNA sequences in this sample. V gene TRBV13-3 combines with J gene TRBJ1-2, with D possibly matching TRBD1 (6 bases). Germline lookup yields CDR1 NNHDY and CDR2 SYVADS. Between the trimmed V and J ends, which lost 4 bases and 2 bases, there was a span of 6 bases. There are 12 residues in the CDR3. Partial CDR3 DNA: TGTGCCAGCAGTACAGGGAACTCC. This translates into CASSTGNS. The full CDR3 reads CASSTGNSDYTF.

Remarks on this clone: All gene names here are mouse names. Read sequence stops 4 residues before the CDR3 end, and the germline J gene provides the missing end. The V call is TRBV19, the J call TRBJ2-7; 9 bases agree with TRBD2. V dropped 5 bases and J dropped 3; count of bases not matched to a gene: 6. CDR3 length: 14 residues. In germline, CDR1 is FNHDT, CDR2 SITEND (reference sequence). The CDR3 here is CASRKDWGHYEQYF. The part of the CDR3 DNA that was read is TGTGCCAGCAGAAAAGACTGGGGGCACTAT. The full variable domain, with the rest looked up from reference TRBV19 and TRBJ2-7, is GGIITQTPKFLIGQEGQKLTLKCQQNFNHDTMYWYRQDSGKGLRLIYYSITENDLQKGDLSEGYDASREKKSSFSLTVTSAQKNEMAVFLCASRKDWGHYEQYFGPGTRLTVL.

This clone occurred many times. The gene names here belong to mouse. The read finishes 4 residues shy of the CDR3 end, and the germline J gene is used to complete it. J is TRBJ2-7 and V is TRBV17; 9 nucleotides agree with TRBD2. This CDR3 region has 15 residues. Germline V lookup: CDR1 MNHDT, CDR2 YYDKIL. The sequenced CDR3 bases are TGTGCTAGCAGTAGAGATCTGGGGGGGATGAAT. It encodes CASSRDLGGMN. The complete CDR3 sequence is CASSRDLGGMNEQYF.

This clone was observed a handful of times. The gene names here belong to mouse. The read stops 4 residues short of the end of the CDR3; the missing end is completed from the germline J gene. The sample carries other DNA sequences with the same CDR3. V and J are TRBV5 and TRBJ2-5, with D possibly being TRBD2 (6 bases). The V gene's germline CDR1 is LGHNA and CDR2 YNLKQL (reference sequence). The CDR3 runs to 13 residues. Trimming removed 3 bases from V and 2 bases from J, with 6 bases in between. The CDR3 bases that were read are TGTGCCAGCAGCCAGGGGGGCCAAGAC. It yields the protein CASSQGGQD. The CDR3 in its entirety is CASSQGGQDTQYF.

A word on this clone: Gene names and germline refer to mouse. The CDR3 is cut off 3 residues early in the read; its end comes from the germline J gene. The rearrangement uses TRBV1 and TRBJ1-6; unclear D gene. TRBJ1-6 carries the ORF label, with uncertain function. The CDR3 extends over 14 amino acids. V was cut by 3 bases and J by 4 bases, with 7 bases left in between. The germline gives CDR1 NSQYPW, CDR2 LRSPGD (reference sequence). This chain's CDR3 is CTCSAQIYNSPLYF. The CDR3 DNA, read in part, is TGCACCTGCAGTGCCCAGATATATAATTCGCCC.

This clone has only a few counts. Any gene name here is a mouse gene name. From the germline J gene comes the end of the CDR3, since the read stops 4 residues before it. This rearrangement joins TRBV17 to TRBJ2-7; D ambiguous. Per germline, CDR1 MNHDT and CDR2 YYDKIL. This CDR3 has 13 residues. V lost 1 base, J lost 2 bases, and 6 bases lay in between. CDR3 loop: CASSRAPTYEQYF. CDR3 bases read: TGTGCTAGCAGTAGAGCCCCCACCTAT.